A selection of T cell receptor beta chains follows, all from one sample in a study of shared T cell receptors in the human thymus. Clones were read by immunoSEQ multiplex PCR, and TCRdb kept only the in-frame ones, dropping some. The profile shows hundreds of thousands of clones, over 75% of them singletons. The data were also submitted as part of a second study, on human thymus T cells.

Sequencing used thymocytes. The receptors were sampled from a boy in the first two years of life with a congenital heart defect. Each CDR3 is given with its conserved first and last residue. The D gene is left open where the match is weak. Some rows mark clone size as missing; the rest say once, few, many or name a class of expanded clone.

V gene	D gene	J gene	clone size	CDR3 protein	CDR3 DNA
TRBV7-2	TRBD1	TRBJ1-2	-	CASSSRQGPSYGYTF	TGTGCCAGCAGCTCTCGACAGGGGCCTTCCTATGGCTACACCTTC
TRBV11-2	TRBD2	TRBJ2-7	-	CASSFSGPPCYEQYF	TGTGCCAGCAGCTTTAGCGGGCCCCCATGCTACGAGCAGTACTTC
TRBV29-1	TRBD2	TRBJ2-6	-	CSARLAGSSGANVLTF	TGCAGCGCTCGACTAGCGGGAAGCTCTGGGGCCAACGTCCTGACTTTC
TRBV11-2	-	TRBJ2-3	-	CASSLMPADRGTQYF	TGTGCCAGCAGCTTAATGCCAGCGGACCGAGGTACGCAGTATTTT
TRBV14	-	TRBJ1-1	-	CASSRGQNTEAFF	TGTGCCAGCAGCCGCGGACAGAACACTGAAGCTTTCTTT
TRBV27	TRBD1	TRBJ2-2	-	CASSCRTGSTGELFF	TGTGCCAGCAGCTGCCGGACAGGGAGCACCGGGGAGCTGTTTTTT
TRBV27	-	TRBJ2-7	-	CASSFRGRPLYEQYF	TGTGCCAGCAGTTTCCGGGGGAGACCCCTCTACGAGCAGTACTTC
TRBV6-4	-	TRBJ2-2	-	CASRDPLRGGELFF	TGTGCCAGCAGAGACCCCCTCAGGGGCGGGGAGCTGTTTTTT
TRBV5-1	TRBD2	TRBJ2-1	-	CASSLGRLAEYNEQFF	TGCGCCAGCAGCTTGGGGAGACTAGCGGAATACAATGAGCAGTTCTTC
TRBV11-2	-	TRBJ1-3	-	CASSLVGPGAGNTIYF	TGTGCCAGCAGCTTAGTCGGGCCCGGGGCTGGAAACACCATATATTTT
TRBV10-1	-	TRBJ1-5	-	CASSEGRPGGNQPQHF	TGCGCCAGCAGTGAGGGACGGCCGGGGGGCAATCAGCCCCAGCATTTT
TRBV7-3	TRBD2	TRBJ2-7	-	CASSLAGGVEQYF	TGTGCCAGCAGCTTAGCGGGAGGGGTGGAGCAGTACTTC
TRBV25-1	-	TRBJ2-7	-	CASSVRGYEQYF	TGTGCCAGCAGTGTCAGGGGATACGAGCAGTACTTC
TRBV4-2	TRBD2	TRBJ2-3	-	CASSQGERERTDTQYF	TGTGCCAGCAGCCAAGGGGAGCGGGAGCGCACAGATACGCAGTATTTT
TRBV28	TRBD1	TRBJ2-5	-	CASSPIGTGTQETQYF	TGTGCCAGCAGTCCCATTGGGACAGGGACACAAGAGACCCAGTACTTC
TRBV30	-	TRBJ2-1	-	CARQRGSYNEQFF	TGTGCCCGTCAAAGGGGGTCCTACAATGAGCAGTTCTTC
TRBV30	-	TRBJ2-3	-	CAWRTTGFPFHDTQYF	TGTGCCTGGAGGACAACAGGGTTTCCCTTCCATGATACGCAGTATTTT
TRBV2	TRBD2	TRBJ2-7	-	CASRTGGPGEQYF	TGTGCCAGCAGAACGGGAGGGCCGGGCGAGCAGTACTTC
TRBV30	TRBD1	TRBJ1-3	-	CAWSVRTGRGSGNTIYF	TGTGCCTGGAGTGTAAGGACAGGGAGGGGATCTGGAAACACCATATATTTT
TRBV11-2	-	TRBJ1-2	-	CASSLDQRWRGPLDVGGYTF	TGTGCCAGCAGCTTAGATCAACGGTGGCGGGGTCCATTAGACGTCGGCGGCTACACCTTC
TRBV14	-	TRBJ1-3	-	CASSQESGGPANTIYF	TGTGCCAGCAGCCAAGAGTCGGGGGGCCCGGCGAACACCATATATTTT
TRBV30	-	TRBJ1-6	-	CAWRAYPNSPLHF	TGTGCCTGGAGAGCCTATCCGAATTCACCCCTCCACTTT
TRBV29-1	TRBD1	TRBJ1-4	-	CSAAGGVSEKLFF	TGCAGCGCTGCAGGGGGCGTATCTGAAAAACTGTTTTTT
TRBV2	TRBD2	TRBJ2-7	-	CAISGGAGGNEQYF	TGTGCCATCTCGGGTGGGGCGGGAGGGAACGAGCAGTACTTC
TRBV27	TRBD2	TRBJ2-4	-	CASRSLAGVAKNIQYF	TGTGCCAGCAGGTCCCTAGCGGGAGTTGCCAAAAACATTCAGTACTTC
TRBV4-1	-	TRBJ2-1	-	CASSQRLGLVVGEQFF	TGCGCCAGCAGCCAGAGGCTTGGGTTAGTGGTAGGTGAGCAGTTCTTC
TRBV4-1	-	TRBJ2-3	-	CASSQPGMAGTSTDTQYF	TGCGCCAGCAGCCAACCTGGGATGGCGGGGACTAGCACAGATACGCAGTATTTT
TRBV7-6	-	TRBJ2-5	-	CASTLGTGKEETQYF	TGTGCCAGCACTCTAGGTACAGGGAAGGAAGAGACCCAGTACTTC
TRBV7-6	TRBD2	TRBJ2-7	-	CASSSLAGGTYEQYF	TGTGCCAGCAGCTCCCTAGCGGGGGGGACCTACGAGCAGTACTTC
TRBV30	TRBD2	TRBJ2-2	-	CAWRDTSGSPNTGELFF	TGTGCCTGGAGAGACACTAGCGGGAGTCCGAACACCGGGGAGCTGTTTTTT
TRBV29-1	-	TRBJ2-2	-	CSVGAPGDTGELFF	TGCAGCGTTGGGGCGCCCGGGGACACCGGGGAGCTGTTTTTT
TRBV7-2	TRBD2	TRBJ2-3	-	CASSSSLAGGPDTQYF	TGTGCCAGCAGCTCATCTCTAGCGGGAGGGCCAGATACGCAGTATTTT
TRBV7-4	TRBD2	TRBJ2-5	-	CASSLNPGTSGVQETQYF	TGTGCCAGCAGCTTGAACCCCGGGACTAGCGGAGTACAAGAGACCCAGTACTTC
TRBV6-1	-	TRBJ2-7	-	CASSELGRTSYEQYF	TGTGCCAGCAGTGAACTAGGGAGGACCTCCTACGAGCAGTACTTC
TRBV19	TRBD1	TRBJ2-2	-	CASRPGGAHTGELFF	TGTGCCAGCCGCCCAGGGGGCGCGCACACCGGGGAGCTGTTTTTT
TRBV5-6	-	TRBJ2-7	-	CASSLGPQGPYEQYF	TGTGCCAGCAGCTTGGGGCCACAGGGCCCCTACGAGCAGTACTTC
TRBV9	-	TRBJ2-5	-	CASSPRRGMQETQYF	TGTGCCAGCAGCCCCCGTAGGGGAATGCAAGAGACCCAGTACTTC
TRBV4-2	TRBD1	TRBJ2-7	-	CASSQGQGASYEQYF	TGTGCCAGCAGCCAAGGACAGGGGGCATCCTACGAGCAGTACTTC
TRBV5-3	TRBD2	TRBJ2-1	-	CARIGLAGEGGYNEQFF	TGTGCCAGAATTGGACTAGCGGGAGAGGGGGGTTACAATGAGCAGTTCTTC
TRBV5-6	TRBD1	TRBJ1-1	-	CASSTGQGNTEAFF	TGTGCCAGCAGCACCGGACAGGGGAACACTGAAGCTTTCTTT
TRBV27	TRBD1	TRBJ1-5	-	CATRLRKDRDNQPQHF	TGTGCCACCAGACTTCGAAAGGACAGGGACAATCAGCCCCAGCATTTT
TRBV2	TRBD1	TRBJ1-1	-	CASSANRQGPNTEAFF	TGTGCCAGCAGTGCCAACCGACAGGGCCCTAACACTGAAGCTTTCTTT
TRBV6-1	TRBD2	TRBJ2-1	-	CASKAGLAGEQFF	TGTGCCAGCAAAGCCGGACTAGCCGGTGAGCAGTTCTTC
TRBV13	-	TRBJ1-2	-	CASSLFDRPRGYTF	TGTGCCAGCAGCTTATTTGACAGGCCTCGTGGCTACACCTTC
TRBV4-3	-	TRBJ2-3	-	CASSQAAGQWTDTQYF	TGCGCCAGCAGCCAAGCGGCGGGACAGTGGACAGATACGCAGTATTTT
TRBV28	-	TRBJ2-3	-	CASSSRGGTDTQYF	TGTGCCAGCAGTTCCAGGGGCGGCACAGATACGCAGTATTTT
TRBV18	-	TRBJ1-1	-	CASSPFGENTEAFF	TGTGCCAGCTCACCCTTCGGAGAAAACACTGAAGCTTTCTTT
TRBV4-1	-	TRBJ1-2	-	CASSQIHWEYYGYTF	TGCGCCAGCAGCCAAATCCACTGGGAGTACTATGGCTACACCTTC
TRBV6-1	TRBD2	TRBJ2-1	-	CASSGGPTSGRGSYNEQFF	TGTGCCAGCAGTGGGGGGCCGACTAGCGGGAGAGGGTCCTACAATGAGCAGTTCTTC
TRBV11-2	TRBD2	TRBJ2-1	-	CASSLDLNSGNEQFF	TGTGCCAGCAGCTTAGATCTCAATAGCGGGAATGAGCAGTTCTTC
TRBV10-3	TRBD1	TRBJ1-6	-	CAISDPFEGANSPLHF	TGTGCCATCAGTGACCCCTTTGAGGGGGCTAATTCACCCCTCCACTTT
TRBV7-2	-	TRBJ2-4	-	CASSLARLGRTPAKNIQYF	TGTGCCAGCAGCTTAGCGCGGTTGGGGAGGACTCCAGCCAAAAACATTCAGTACTTC
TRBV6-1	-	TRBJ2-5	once	CASSEVRWATQYF	TGTGCCAGCAGTGAAGTTAGATGGGCGACCCAGTACTTC
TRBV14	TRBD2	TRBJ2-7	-	CASSTSGSDSYEQYF	TGTGCCAGCAGCACTAGCGGGAGCGATTCCTACGAGCAGTACTTC
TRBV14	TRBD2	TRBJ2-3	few	CASKGTSGTEAQYF	TGTGCCAGCAAGGGGACTAGCGGGACCGAGGCGCAGTATTTT